The entry below gives a single T cell receptor (beta chain) sequence along with its context. TCRdb reprocessed the RT-PCR reads with MiXCR, giving one entry per CDR3 protein. The sample has 500,000 to 650,000 distinct CDR3 sequences; 6.5% to 8% are singletons. This entry comes from a study of response to subunit inactivated influenza vaccine. The CDR3 is 15 amino acids. V lost 5 bases and J lost 0; bases outside the gene matches: 5. The germline V gene has CDR1 SEHNR and CDR2 FQNEAQ (reference sequence). Sequencing used PBMCs from blood, obtained roughly 24 months after vaccination. The chain uses TRBV7-9 and TRBJ1-1; 8 bases fit TRBD1. The source is a man aged 50-75 years who received an inactivated influenza vaccine. The CDR3 sequence is CASSLETGVNTEAFF. CDR3 sequence (DNA): TGTGCCAGCAGCCTCGAGACAGGGGTGAACACTGAAGCTTTCTTT.